This T cell receptor beta chain was captured by sequencing in a study of technical replicates of blood from a handful of donors. Some clones are missing from TCRdb's copy, which holds only in-frame ones; the method was immunoSEQ multiplex PCR. This table holds 9,500 to 15,000 clones, roughly nine tenths found once. The CDR3 is 13 residues long. V lost 7 bases and J 8 bases, leaving 15 bases between the germline ends. CDR1 is SEHNR, CDR2 FQNEAQ, per germline (reference sequence). The TCR originated in a human donor in good health. The material sequenced was PBMCs. The V call is TRBV7-9, the J call TRBJ2-1; D not resolved. The CDR3, as DNA: TGTGCCAGCAACACACTAAAGAACTATGAGCAGTTCTTC. Translation: CASNTLKNYEQFF.